These 27 T cell receptor beta chains were sequenced from one sample in a study of cytomegalovirus exposure and HLA in healthy donors. With 60 Vbeta and 13 Jbeta primers, the PCR was carried out. The table came from immunoSEQ multiplex PCR; TCRdb's copy has only in-frame clones and leaves some out. The table lists about 180,000 clones, 85% of them singletons. Sequenced material: PBMCs. Every receptor here comes from a boy between 2 and 15 years old in good health and CMV-seronegative.

The V and J genes are TRBV30 and TRBJ2-7; maybe TRBD2 (7 bases). The CDR3 totals 16 residues. Germline-derived CDR1 and CDR2 are GTSNPN and SVGIG (reference sequence). Trimming took off 0 bases at V and 4 bases at J, with 19 bases between the two ends. This chain's CDR3 is CAWSVQGRGGPYEQYF. For the CDR3, the DNA is TGTGCCTGGAGTGTACAAGGAAGGGGGGGGCCATACGAGCAGTACTTC.

The rearrangement uses TRBV2 and TRBJ1-3; 8 nucleotides agree with TRBD1. The CDR3 covers 18 residues. CDR1 is SNHLY, CDR2 FYNNEI, per germline. With V trimmed by 4 bases and J by 1 base, 12 bases remained unmatched. CDR3 residues: CASSALKVRDRSGNTIYF. For the CDR3, the DNA is TGTGCCAGCAGTGCATTGAAAGTGAGGGACAGGTCTGGAAACACCATATATTTT.

The chain carries TRBV5-4 and TRBJ2-3; 8 bases fit TRBD2. The ends lost 1 base at V and 3 bases at J; junction bases unmatched: 4. The CDR3 consists of 15 residues. Looked up from germline, CDR1 is SGHNT and CDR2 is YYREEE (reference sequence). The CDR3 is CASSLSSGRTDTQYF. CDR3 sequence (DNA): TGTGCCAGCAGCTTGTCAAGCGGGAGAACAGATACGCAGTATTTT.

The gene calls are TRBV5-8 and TRBJ1-5; D is unclear. CDR1 is SGHTS and CDR2 is YDEGEE in the germline V gene. CDR3 size: 13 residues. Between the trimmed V and J ends, which lost 0 bases and 5 bases, there was a span of 6 bases. CDR3 in amino acids: CASSLGRDQPQHF. CDR3 nucleotide sequence: TGTGCCAGCAGCTTGGGGAGGGATCAGCCCCAGCATTTT.

The rearrangement links TRBV11-1 to TRBJ2-7; possible D gene TRBD2, 6 bases. This CDR3 has 16 amino acids. V lost 5 bases and J 1 base, leaving 18 bases between the germline ends. Germline V lookup: CDR1 SGHAT, CDR2 FQDESV (reference sequence). This chain's CDR3 is CASSTRELAPSYEQYF. In DNA, the CDR3 is TGTGCCAGCAGCACACGGGAACTAGCCCCTTCCTACGAGCAGTACTTC.

The V and J genes are TRBV7-9 and TRBJ2-1, with TRBD2 matching over 8 bases. Germline V gene data show CDR1 as SEHNR and CDR2 as FQNEAQ (reference sequence). The CDR3 contains 14 residues. V trimming: 3 bases; J trimming: 7 bases; junction bases outside the gene matches: 5. The CDR3, as DNA: TGTGCCAGCAGCTTTGAGCGGGAGTGGAATGAGCAGTTCTTC. The encoded protein is CASSFEREWNEQFF.

A word on this clone: Within the sample, other DNA sequences also encode this same CDR3. The gene calls are TRBV9 and TRBJ2-3; TRBD1 is a possible D gene (6 bases). V was trimmed by 3 bases and J by 0 bases, leaving 14 bases between them. In germline, CDR1 is SGDLS, CDR2 YYNGEE. The CDR3 runs to 16 residues. The CDR3 sequence: CASSAGGRGSTDTQYF. CDR3 coding DNA: TGTGCCAGCAGCGCCGGAGGTAGGGGGAGCACAGATACGCAGTATTTT.

This sequence joins TRBV19 and TRBJ2-3; a weak D match, TRBD2 (5 bases). V dropped 2 bases and J dropped 0 bases, with 27 bases sitting between them. The CDR3 is 21 residues long. CDR1 LNHDA and CDR2 SQIVND come from the germline V gene (reference sequence). CDR3 loop: CASSITPEITSGLSSTDTQYF. CDR3 nucleotides: TGTGCCAGTAGTATAACGCCCGAAATTACCAGCGGCTTATCTAGCACAGATACGCAGTATTTT.

This clone was seen just once. The chain carries TRBV28 and TRBJ2-2; 7 positions match TRBD1. Trimming at V came to 6 bases and at J to 3 bases, leaving 7 bases not matched to a gene. The length of the CDR3 is 15 residues. The V gene's germline CDR1 is MDHEN and CDR2 SYDVKM. CDR3 DNA: TGTGCCAGCAGCCCGGGACAGTTTGACACCGGGGAGCTGTTTTTT. Amino acids: CASSPGQFDTGELFF.

This clone was recorded only once. The chain recombines TRBV27 with TRBJ2-3; D is unresolved. Germline values: CDR1 MNHEY, CDR2 SMNVEV (reference sequence). The CDR3 sequence is 16 residues long. V was clipped by 5 bases and J by 0 bases, with 15 bases between them. CDR3 amino acids: CASSPPSAESTDTQYF. In DNA form, the CDR3 reads TGTGCCAGCAGTCCCCCCTCGGCGGAAAGCACAGATACGCAGTATTTT.

The J gene is TRBJ1-5, the V gene TRBV6-5; the match to TRBD1 covers 7 bases. The CDR3 runs 13 residues. V lost 5 bases, J lost 6 bases, and 4 bases stayed unmatched. CDR1 and CDR2 (germline): MNHEY, SVGAGI. CDR3 coding DNA: TGTGCCAGCAGTGACAGGGTAGGTCAGCCCCAGCATTTT. Translation gives CASSDRVGQPQHF.

Only a few counts were recorded for this clone. The chain joins TRBV4-2 to TRBJ2-3; 9 positions agree with TRBD2. Germline CDR1 is LGHNA and CDR2 is YNFKEQ. The V and J ends lost 1 base and 4 bases, in that order; junction bases with no gene match: 6. The CDR3 length is 16 residues. The CDR3 reads CASSQAPRGRADTQYF. The CDR3 DNA follows: TGTGCCAGCAGCCAAGCCCCTCGCGGGAGGGCAGATACGCAGTATTTT.

This sequence joins TRBV5-4 and TRBJ1-1, with 8 bases fitting TRBD1. The ends lost 1 base at V and 1 base at J; junction bases unmatched: 3. Germline V gives CDR1 SGHNT, CDR2 YYREEE (reference sequence). The CDR3 extends over 15 amino acids. The CDR3 loop reads CASSLLQGGNTEAFF. The CDR3 region has the DNA TGTGCCAGCAGCTTGCTACAGGGGGGGAACACTGAAGCTTTCTTT.

This clone has a single count. The chain has TRBV30 and TRBJ1-5, with 8 bases lining up with TRBD1. J gave up 4 bases and V 4 bases, and 3 bases lay outside the gene matches. The CDR3 contains 13 residues. The germline V gene has CDR1 GTSNPN and CDR2 SVGIG (reference sequence). The CDR3 DNA sequence: TGTGCCTGGAATACAGGGGGGAATCAGCCCCAGCATTTT. Protein sequence: CAWNTGGNQPQHF.

J is TRBJ1-2 and V is TRBV7-9, with D possibly matching TRBD1 (6 bases). Germline-derived CDR1 and CDR2 are SEHNR and FQNEAQ (reference sequence). The CDR3 has 14 residues. V dropped 8 bases and J dropped 6 bases, with 19 bases sitting between them. Here the CDR3 reads CASGRDTLRDGYTF. CDR3 DNA sequence: TGTGCCAGCGGAAGGGACACCCTGAGGGATGGCTACACCTTC.

This clone was observed a handful of times. The V gene is TRBV6-1, the J gene TRBJ1-1; D is unresolved. The CDR3 is made up of 19 amino acids. Germline lookup yields CDR1 MNHNS and CDR2 SASEGT. The germline V and J ends were trimmed by 4 bases and 1 base, with 25 bases remaining between them. The DNA of the CDR3 is TGTGCCAGCAGTGGGGTTGGAGATCGATTGAGCTCCAGGAACACTGAAGCTTTCTTT. Translated: CASSGVGDRLSSRNTEAFF.

V is TRBV14 and J is TRBJ2-3, with D tentatively TRBD2 (5 bases). This CDR3 region has 15 residues. Looked up from germline, CDR1 is SGHDN and CDR2 is FVKESK. The V end lost 4 bases, the J end lost 0 bases, and 11 bases lay between the germline ends. CDR3 protein: CASSLGLASTDTQYF. The CDR3 DNA reads TGTGCCAGCAGCCTCGGACTGGCGAGCACAGATACGCAGTATTTT.

J is TRBJ2-7 and V is TRBV5-1; 9 positions match TRBD2. The CDR3 has 14 residues. Germline CDR1 SGHRS, CDR2 YFSETQ. The trim removed 3 bases at V and 0 bases at J, leaving 1 base unmatched. The CDR3 protein is CASSYSGSSYEQYF. The CDR3 coding sequence is TGCGCCAGCAGCTATAGCGGGAGCTCCTACGAGCAGTACTTC.

The chain has TRBV2 and TRBJ2-1, with TRBD2 identical over 11 bases. The CDR3 runs to 14 residues. V was pared by 8 bases and J by 7 bases, with 7 bases of the junction left unmatched. Germline-derived CDR1 and CDR2 are SNHLY and FYNNEI. This chain's CDR3 is CASAALAGANEQFF. CDR3 coding DNA: TGTGCCAGCGCGGCACTAGCGGGAGCAAATGAGCAGTTCTTC.

This chain links TRBV11-2 with TRBJ1-1, with 7 nucleotides matching TRBD1. Germline CDR1 and CDR2: SGHAT and FQNNGV. The CDR3 has 13 residues. The V gene end was trimmed by 5 bases and the J gene end by 7 bases; junction bases not matched to a gene: 7. This chain's CDR3 is CASSPRGRGEAFF. In DNA, the CDR3 is TGTGCCAGCAGCCCGAGGGGGCGAGGTGAAGCTTTCTTT.

This clone was recorded a few times. The chain joins TRBV4-1 to TRBJ1-2, with D perhaps matching TRBD1 (5 bases). Between the trimmed V and J ends, which lost 0 bases and 4 bases, there was a span of 15 bases. The germline gives CDR1 MGHRA, CDR2 YSYEKL. CDR3 length: 16 residues. As DNA, the CDR3 is TGCGCCAGCAGCCAAGAAGCCAACAGGCGTTCCTATGGCTACACCTTC. Its translation is CASSQEANRRSYGYTF.

In the case of this clone: Other DNA sequences in the same sample also yield this CDR3. This chain connects TRBV15 to TRBJ2-6; 7 bases fit TRBD1. Per the germline V gene, CDR1 is LNHNV and CDR2 is YYDKDF (reference sequence). CDR3 size: 15 residues. After removal of 5 bases from V and 4 bases from J, the junction contained 5 bases not matched to a gene. CDR3 region: CATSATGTGANVLTF. The CDR3 bases are TGTGCCACCAGCGCGACAGGGACCGGGGCCAACGTCCTGACTTTC.

The chain links TRBV10-3 to TRBJ2-5; D may be TRBD2 (5 bases). Germline CDR1 is ENHRY and CDR2 is SYGVKD. Trimming cost V 3 bases and J 4 bases, with 9 bases left between them. This CDR3 region has 13 residues. CDR3 DNA: TGTGCCATCAGTGACTTCCGGGGAGAGACCCAGTACTTC. Its translation: CAISDFRGETQYF.

The chain recombines TRBV2 with TRBJ2-3; TRBD1 agrees at 8 bases. This CDR3 contains 16 residues. Germline V CDR1 and CDR2: SNHLY, FYNNEI. The junction had 9 bases not matched to a gene; V was cut back by 6 bases and J by 1 base. DNA of the CDR3: TGTGCCAGCAGGGTTCGGACAGGGCCGGGCACAGATACGCAGTATTTT. The encoded protein is CASRVRTGPGTDTQYF.

This rearrangement joins TRBV30 to TRBJ1-5, with D possibly TRBD1 on 5 matching bases. With 1 base removed from V and 7 bases from J, the gap between germline ends came to 11 bases. This CDR3 is built from 13 residues. The germline V gene has CDR1 GTSNPN and CDR2 SVGIG (reference sequence). The DNA for the CDR3 is TGTGCCTGGAGTGACGGGGGGGAGCAGCCCCAGCATTTT. It yields the protein CAWSDGGEQPQHF.

The gene calls are TRBV5-4 and TRBJ1-3; 7 bases match TRBD1. After removal of 2 bases from V and 4 bases from J, the junction contained 3 bases not matched to a gene. The germline CDR1 and CDR2 sequences are SGHNT and YYREEE (reference sequence). The CDR3 has 14 residues. The CDR3 sequence is CASSLGGAGNTIYF. The CDR3 DNA follows: TGTGCCAGCAGCTTAGGGGGCGCAGGAAACACCATATATTTT. Together with reference TRBV5-4 and TRBJ1-3, the CDR3 gives the full variable domain: ETGVTQSPTHLIKTRGQQVTLRCSSQSGHNTVSWYQQALGQGPQFIFQYYREEENGRGNFPPRFSGLQFPNYSSELNVNALELDDSALYLCASSLGGAGNTIYFGEGSWLTVV.

The chain joins TRBV7-2 to TRBJ1-2, with 7 nucleotides matching TRBD1. CDR1 and CDR2 (germline): SGHTA, FQGNSA. The ends lost 4 bases at V and 4 bases at J; junction bases unmatched: 6. The CDR3 has 14 residues. DNA of the CDR3: TGTGCCAGCAGCTCCGACGGGACAGTCTATGGCTACACCTTC. It translates to CASSSDGTVYGYTF. The variable domain in full, completed from reference TRBV7-2 and TRBJ1-2, reads GAGVSQSPSNKVTEKGKDVELRCDPISGHTALYWYRQSLGQGLEFLIYFQGNSAPDKSGLPSDRFSAERTGGSVSTLTIQRTQQEDSAVYLCASSSDGTVYGYTFGSGTRLTVV.